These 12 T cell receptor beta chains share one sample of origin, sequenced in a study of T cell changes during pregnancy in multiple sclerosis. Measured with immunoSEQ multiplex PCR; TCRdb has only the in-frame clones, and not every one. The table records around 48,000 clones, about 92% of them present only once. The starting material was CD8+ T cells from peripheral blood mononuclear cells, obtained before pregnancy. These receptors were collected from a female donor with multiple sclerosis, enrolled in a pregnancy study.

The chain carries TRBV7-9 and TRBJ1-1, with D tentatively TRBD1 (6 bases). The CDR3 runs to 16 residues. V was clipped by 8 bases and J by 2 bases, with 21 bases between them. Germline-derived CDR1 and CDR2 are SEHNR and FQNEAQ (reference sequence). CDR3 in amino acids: CASDRQAGSDNTEAFF. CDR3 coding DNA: TGTGCCAGCGACCGACAGGCCGGCTCAGATAACACTGAAGCTTTCTTT.

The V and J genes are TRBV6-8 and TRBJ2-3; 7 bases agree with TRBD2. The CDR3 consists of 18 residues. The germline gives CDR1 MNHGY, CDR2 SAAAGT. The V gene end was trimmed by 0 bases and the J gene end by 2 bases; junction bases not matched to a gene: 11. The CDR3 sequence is CASSYSPGSGFYTDTQYF. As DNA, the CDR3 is TGTGCCAGCAGTTACTCGCCCGGTAGCGGGTTTTACACAGATACGCAGTATTTT.

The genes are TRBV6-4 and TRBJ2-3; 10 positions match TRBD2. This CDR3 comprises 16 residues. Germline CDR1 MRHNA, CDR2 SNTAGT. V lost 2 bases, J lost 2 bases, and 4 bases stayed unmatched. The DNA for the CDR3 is TGTGCCAGCAGTGACCTAGCGGGGGCCCTCACAGATACGCAGTATTTT. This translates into CASSDLAGALTDTQYF.

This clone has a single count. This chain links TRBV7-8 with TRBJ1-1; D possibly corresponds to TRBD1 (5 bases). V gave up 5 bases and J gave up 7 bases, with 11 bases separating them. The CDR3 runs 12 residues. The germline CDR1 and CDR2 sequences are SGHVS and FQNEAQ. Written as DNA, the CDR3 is TGTGCCAGCAGCGGGCGGGGGGATGAAGCTTTCTTT. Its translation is CASSGRGDEAFF.

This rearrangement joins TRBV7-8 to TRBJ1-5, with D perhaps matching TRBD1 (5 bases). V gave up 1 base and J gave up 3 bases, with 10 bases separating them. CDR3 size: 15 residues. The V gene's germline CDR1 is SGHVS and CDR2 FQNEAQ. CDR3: CASSLEDSLNQPQHF. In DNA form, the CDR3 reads TGTGCCAGCAGCTTAGAAGACAGTCTCAATCAGCCCCAGCATTTT.

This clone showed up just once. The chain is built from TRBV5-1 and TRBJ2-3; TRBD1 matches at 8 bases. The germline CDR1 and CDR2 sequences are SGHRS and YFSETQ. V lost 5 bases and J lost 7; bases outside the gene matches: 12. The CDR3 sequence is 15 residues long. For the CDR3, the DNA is TGCGCCAGCAGTTTCGGGACAGGCATTAGAAATACGCAGTATTTT. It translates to CASSFGTGIRNTQYF.

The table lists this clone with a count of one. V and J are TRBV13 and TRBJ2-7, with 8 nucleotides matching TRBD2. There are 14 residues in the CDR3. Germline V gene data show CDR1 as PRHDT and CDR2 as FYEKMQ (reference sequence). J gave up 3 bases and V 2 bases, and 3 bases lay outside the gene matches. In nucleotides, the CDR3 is TGTGCCAGCAGCTTAACGGGGGGGGACTACGAGCAGTACTTC. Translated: CASSLTGGDYEQYF.

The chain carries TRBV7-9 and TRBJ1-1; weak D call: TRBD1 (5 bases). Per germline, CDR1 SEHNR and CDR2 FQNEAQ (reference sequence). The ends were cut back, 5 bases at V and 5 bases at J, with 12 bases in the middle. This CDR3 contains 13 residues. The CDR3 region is CASSPGGYTEAFF. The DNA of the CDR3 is TGTGCCAGCAGCCCCGGGGGGTATACTGAAGCTTTCTTT.

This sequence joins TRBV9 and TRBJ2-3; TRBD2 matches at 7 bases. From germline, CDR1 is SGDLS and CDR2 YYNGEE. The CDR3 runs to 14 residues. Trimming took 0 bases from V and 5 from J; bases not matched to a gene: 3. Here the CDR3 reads CASSVVGGGDTQYF. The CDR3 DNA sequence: TGTGCCAGCAGCGTAGTGGGGGGGGGAGATACGCAGTATTTT.

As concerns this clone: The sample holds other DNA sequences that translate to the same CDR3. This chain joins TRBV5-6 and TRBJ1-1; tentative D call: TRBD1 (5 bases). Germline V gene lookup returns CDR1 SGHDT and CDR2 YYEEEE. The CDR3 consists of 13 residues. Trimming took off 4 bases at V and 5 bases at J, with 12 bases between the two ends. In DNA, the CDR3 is TGTGCCAGCAGCCTGGGCGGGGGGACTGAAGCTTTCTTT. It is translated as CASSLGGGTEAFF.

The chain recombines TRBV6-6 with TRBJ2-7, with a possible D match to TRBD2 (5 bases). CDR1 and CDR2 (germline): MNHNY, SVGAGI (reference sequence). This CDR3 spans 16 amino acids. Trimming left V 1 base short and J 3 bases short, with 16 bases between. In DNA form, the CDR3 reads TGTGCCAGCAGTTACTGGAGCGGTCAGGCCAGCTACGAGCAGTACTTC. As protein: CASSYWSGQASYEQYF.

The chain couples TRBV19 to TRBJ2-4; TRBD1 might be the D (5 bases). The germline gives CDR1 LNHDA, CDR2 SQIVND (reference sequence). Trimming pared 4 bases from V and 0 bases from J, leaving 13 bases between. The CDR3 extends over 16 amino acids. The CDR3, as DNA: TGTGCCAGTAGTAACTTCAGGACATTAGCCAAAAACATTCAGTACTTC. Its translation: CASSNFRTLAKNIQYF.